The rows below give T cell receptor beta chains drawn from one sample of a study of shared clonotypes between healthy human individuals. Only in-frame clones appear in the TCRdb table, and some are missing; sequencing was by immunoSEQ multiplex PCR. The sample has roughly 110,000 clones; more than 65% are singletons. The sequenced sample consisted of memory CD8+ T cells sorted from blood. These receptors originate from a woman under 40 in good health. Each CDR3 is given with its conserved first and last residue. A D gene is named only where the DNA matches it firmly. Clone size appears in some rows only: once, few, many, or a class for an expanded clone.

D gene | clone size | J gene | V gene | CDR3 DNA | CDR3 protein
. | . | TRBJ2-3 | TRBV27 | TGTGCCAGCAGTGACGAGATGAACACAGATACGCAGTATTTT | CASSDEMNTDTQYF
. | . | TRBJ1-1 | TRBV27 | TGTGCCAGCAGTTCCCGACCAGGCACTGAAGCTTTCTTT | CASSSRPGTEAFF
TRBD1 | once | TRBJ1-2 | TRBV7-6 | TGTGCCAGCGGGACAGGGAGTGGCGGCTACACCTTC | CASGTGSGGYTF
. | . | TRBJ2-7 | TRBV5-1 | TGCGCCAGCAGCTTGCGGCCAGACACCTACGAGCAGTACTTC | CASSLRPDTYEQYF
. | many | TRBJ2-1 | TRBV6-1 | TGTGCCAGCAGCGCCGGTGAGGGGTCCTACAATGAGCAGTTCTTC | CASSAGEGSYNEQFF
. | . | TRBJ2-2 | TRBV10-1 | TGCGCCAGCAGTGCCAGGGGTCGGGAGCTGTTTTTT | CASSARGRELFF
TRBD2 | . | TRBJ2-1 | TRBV4-1 | TGCGCCAGCAGCCAAGGGGGACTAGCGGTGAATGAGCAGTTCTTC | CASSQGGLAVNEQFF
. | . | TRBJ1-5 | TRBV7-8 | TGTGCCAGCAGCTTTCAGGGGCAACGACGGCCCCAGCATTTT | CASSFQGQRRPQHF
. | few | TRBJ2-6 | TRBV30 | TGTGCCTGGAGTGTATCAACAGGGTCTGGGGCCAACGTCCTGACTTTC | CAWSVSTGSGANVLTF
TRBD1 | . | TRBJ1-1 | TRBV15 | TGTGCCACCAGCAACGGACAGGGCCAAAGCACTGAAGCTTTCTTT | CATSNGQGQSTEAFF
TRBD2 | . | TRBJ2-7 | TRBV10-2 | TGCGCCACCTCACAATTACGCCGTTGGGCGGGAGGGCCCTACGAGCAGTACTTC | CATSQLRRWAGGPYEQYF
. | . | TRBJ2-1 | TRBV7-9 | TGTGCCAGCAGACAAAAGGGCTGGTCGGCGGATGAGCAGTTCTTC | CASRQKGWSADEQFF
. | . | TRBJ2-2 | TRBV2 | TGTGCCAGCAGTGAACGGTTGGGGAACACCGGGGAGCTGTTTTTT | CASSERLGNTGELFF
. | . | TRBJ2-7 | TRBV7-8 | TGTGCCAGCAGCCCGCCACGACGTTTGGTGGGATCCGACGAGCAGTACTTC | CASSPPRRLVGSDEQYF
. | . | TRBJ1-6 | TRBV4-2 | TGTGCCAGCAGCCCTTCCAGGGGCGAGGCTTCACCCCTCCACTTT | CASSPSRGEASPLHF
TRBD2 | . | TRBJ2-7 | TRBV9 | TGTGCCAGCAGCGAAGGCGGGGGGTCCTACGAGCAGTACTTC | CASSEGGGSYEQYF
TRBD1 | many | TRBJ1-5 | TRBV6-5 | TGTGCCAGCAGTTCGGACAGGGAGCCTTATCAGCCCCAGCATTTT | CASSSDREPYQPQHF
. | . | TRBJ2-7 | TRBV7-9 | TGTGCCAGCAGCTTAATCGGGAGCGGGCTCGTGGCCTACGAGCAGTACTTC | CASSLIGSGLVAYEQYF
TRBD1 | . | TRBJ2-3 | TRBV28 | TGTGCCAGCAGTGCCGGGACAGGGGGTCGGGGCACAGATACGCAGTATTTT | CASSAGTGGRGTDTQYF
. | . | TRBJ2-7 | TRBV7-9 | TGTGCCAGCAGCTCCGGACAGCTCTACGAGCAGTACTTC | CASSSGQLYEQYF
TRBD2 | few | TRBJ2-3 | TRBV6-1 | TGTGCCAGCAGCCAACTAGCGGGAGATGCAGATACGCAGTATTTT | CASSQLAGDADTQYF
. | many | TRBJ1-1 | TRBV5-1 | TGCGCCAGCAGCTTGGACGGGGGGCGGAACACTGAAGCTTTCTTT | CASSLDGGRNTEAFF
. | . | TRBJ1-3 | TRBV27 | TGTGCCAGCAGCCAGGGTCCTGGAAACACCATATATTTT | CASSQGPGNTIYF
. | . | TRBJ2-7 | TRBV18 | TGTGCCAGCTCACCACGGGGACACGGCTACGAGCAGTACTTC | CASSPRGHGYEQYF
. | many | TRBJ2-2 | TRBV9 | TGTGCCAGCAGCACCCCGGGACTCCTAGCGAACACCGGGGAGCTGTTTTTT | CASSTPGLLANTGELFF
. | . | TRBJ1-2 | TRBV28 | TGTGCCAGCAGTTTCGCCCGTTATTATGGCTACACCTTC | CASSFARYYGYTF
. | . | TRBJ2-7 | TRBV5-4 | TGTGCCAGCAGCTTCGGAACCCACGAGCAGTACTTC | CASSFGTHEQYF
. | . | TRBJ2-7 | TRBV28 | TGTGCCAGCAGTTTCTACCCCTCTTACGACTTTACCTACGAGCAGTACTTC | CASSFYPSYDFTYEQYF
. | . | TRBJ2-1 | TRBV21-1 | TGTGCCAGCAGCAAGCCAGGGCTGGGCAATGAGCAGTTCTTC | CASSKPGLGNEQFF
TRBD2 | . | TRBJ2-2 | TRBV5-1 | TGCGCCAGCAGTCTGGCAGGGCTAGCGGAGAACACCGGGGAGCTGTTTTTT | CASSLAGLAENTGELFF
. | . | TRBJ2-3 | TRBV4-1 | TGCGCCAGCAGCCAATTCCAGGACCCAGATACGCAGTATTTT | CASSQFQDPDTQYF
TRBD1 | . | TRBJ1-2 | TRBV7-9 | TGTGCCAGCAGCTTAGGGACAGGTTGGGGCTACACCTTC | CASSLGTGWGYTF
TRBD2 | few | TRBJ2-5 | TRBV25-1 | TGTGCCAGCAGTGAGACCCCAACTAGCGGGGCCGACCAAGAGACCCAGTACTTC | CASSETPTSGADQETQYF
TRBD2 | . | TRBJ2-7 | TRBV9 | TGTGCCAGCAGCCCCCGGTGGGAGCGGGACGGGGAGCAGTACTTC | CASSPRWERDGEQYF
. | few | TRBJ2-7 | TRBV30 | TGTGCCTGGAGTGTGCAGACCTACGAGCAGTACTTC | CAWSVQTYEQYF
. | many | TRBJ2-7 | TRBV11-2 | TGTGCCAGCAGCTTAGAGTGGCCCAGCGCTCCCTACGAGCAGTACTTC | CASSLEWPSAPYEQYF
. | . | TRBJ1-2 | TRBV5-1 | TGCGCCAGCAGCTTGGGGACTAACTATGGCTACACCTTC | CASSLGTNYGYTF
. | . | TRBJ2-7 | TRBV5-1 | TGCGCCAGCAGGATAGCGGATGACTACGAGCAGTACTTC | CASRIADDYEQYF
. | . | TRBJ1-1 | TRBV29-1 | TGCAGCGTTGAAAAGGGGGGGGCGGGAGGTGAAGCTTTCTTT | CSVEKGGAGGEAFF
. | medium-sized | TRBJ2-7 | TRBV5-6 | TGTGCCAGCAGCCTGCGGTGGGTACGAGGGAGCGAGCAGTACTTC | CASSLRWVRGSEQYF
. | . | TRBJ2-1 | TRBV11-2 | TGTGCCAGCAGCTTAGTCCGAGGAATTGAGCAGTTCTTC | CASSLVRGIEQFF
. | . | TRBJ2-3 | TRBV5-1 | TGCGCCAGCAGCTCCGGGCCCCCCGCAGATACGCAGTATTTT | CASSSGPPADTQYF
TRBD2 | . | TRBJ2-7 | TRBV19 | TGTGCCAGTAGTAAAGCGGGAGCTTCGTACGAGCAGTACTTC | CASSKAGASYEQYF
. | . | TRBJ2-5 | TRBV9 | TGTGCCAGCAGCGTAGCGGGGCTCCAAGAGACCCAGTACTTC | CASSVAGLQETQYF
. | . | TRBJ2-7 | TRBV4-2 | TGTGCCAGCAGCCAAGATCCCCCTAGCCTATATGGCGAGCAGTACTTC | CASSQDPPSLYGEQYF
TRBD2 | . | TRBJ2-7 | TRBV11-2 | TGTGCCAGCAGCCTATGGACTAGAGACGAGCAGTACTTC | CASSLWTRDEQYF
. | . | TRBJ2-3 | TRBV18 | TGTGCCAGCTCACAGGCAGATACGCAGTATTTT | CASSQADTQYF
TRBD2 | few | TRBJ2-6 | TRBV5-1 | TGCGCCAGCAGCATAACCGGGACTAGCGGGAGGTGTGGGGCCAACGTCCTGACTTTC | CASSITGTSGRCGANVLTF
TRBD1 | . | TRBJ2-7 | TRBV29-1 | TGCAGCGTTTCGACAGGGGATGGAAGCGAGCAGTACTTC | CSVSTGDGSEQYF
TRBD2 | . | TRBJ2-7 | TRBV6-5 | TGTGCCAGCAGTCGGCTAGCGGTCCTAACCTACGAGCAGTACTTC | CASSRLAVLTYEQYF
. | . | TRBJ2-3 | TRBV27 | TGTGCCAGCGGAGTCACTATAGATACGCAGTATTTT | CASGVTIDTQYF
TRBD1 | few | TRBJ2-2 | TRBV18 | TGTGCCAGCTCACCAGACAGGGGGAAGGCCGGGGAGCTGTTTTTT | CASSPDRGKAGELFF
TRBD1 | . | TRBJ2-1 | TRBV6-4 | TGTGCCAGCAGTCCGGGACAGGGGGCCGATGAGCAGTTCTTC | CASSPGQGADEQFF
. | . | TRBJ2-2 | TRBV28 | TGTGCCAGCAGTTTTAGGGGGTTGGCCGGGGAGCTGTTTTTT | CASSFRGLAGELFF
. | few | TRBJ2-2 | TRBV9 | TGTGCCAGCAGCGAACGGAGTTACACCGGGGAGCTGTTTTTT | CASSERSYTGELFF
. | . | TRBJ2-1 | TRBV5-1 | TGCGCCAGCAGTTATGGACAGGAGGGTTTAGGCGAGCAGTTCTTC | CASSYGQEGLGEQFF
. | . | TRBJ1-5 | TRBV6-6 | TGTGCCAGCAGTCCGGGAGCCAGCCTTCCCCAGCATTTT | CASSPGASLPQHF
. | . | TRBJ2-1 | TRBV7-9 | TGTGCCAGCAGGCCAATCCGGGACCTACCCCGCAATGAGCAGTTCTTC | CASRPIRDLPRNEQFF
. | many | TRBJ2-2 | TRBV4-2 | TGTGCCAGCAGTTCAGGGGACACCGGGGAGCTGTTTTTT | CASSSGDTGELFF